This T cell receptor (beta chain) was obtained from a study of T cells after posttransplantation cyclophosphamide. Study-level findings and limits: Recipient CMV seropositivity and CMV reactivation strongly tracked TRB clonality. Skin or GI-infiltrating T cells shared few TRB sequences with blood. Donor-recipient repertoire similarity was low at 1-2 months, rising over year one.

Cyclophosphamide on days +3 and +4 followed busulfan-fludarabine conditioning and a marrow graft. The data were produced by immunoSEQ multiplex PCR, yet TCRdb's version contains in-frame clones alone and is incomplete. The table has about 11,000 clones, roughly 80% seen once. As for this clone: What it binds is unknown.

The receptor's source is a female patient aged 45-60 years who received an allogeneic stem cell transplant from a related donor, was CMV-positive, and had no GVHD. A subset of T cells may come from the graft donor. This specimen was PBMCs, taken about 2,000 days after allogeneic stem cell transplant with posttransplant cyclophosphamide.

CDR3 bases: TGTGCCAGCAGCGTGTTACAGGGGGGCACTGAAGCTTTCTTT. Residues: CASSVLQGGTEAFF. The chain joins TRBV9 to TRBJ1-1, with 8 bases matching TRBD1. V shed 2 bases, J shed 4 bases, and the junction held 4 bases outside the gene matches. CDR1 and CDR2 from the germline V gene are SGDLS and YYNGEE. The CDR3 runs to 14 residues.